The source of this T cell receptor beta chain is a study of preoperative IRX-2 immunotherapy in early breast cancer. Only a few counts were recorded for this clone. An end of the junction differs from the germline gene, which may be a read error. Measured with immunoSEQ multiplex PCR; TCRdb has only the in-frame clones, and not every one. The sample contains roughly 680 clones, just over 70% of which appear only once. The V gene's germline CDR1 is SGHNT and CDR2 YENEEA. The CDR3 spans 18 residues. Stated treatment: preoperative locoregional IRX-2 cytokine immunotherapy. Patients received preoperative, locoregional IRX-2 cytokine immunotherapy in a phase Ib study.

The receptor comes from a human donor with breast cancer. The V call is TRBV11-3, the J call TRBJ1-1; 8 positions agree with TRBD1. Sequences were derived from lymph node tissue, sampled before IRX-2 immunotherapy. The DNA of the CDR3 is TGTGCTAGCAGCTTAGTAGGGACAGGCGAAATCATGAACACTGAAGCTTTCTTT. This gives the protein CASSLVGTGEIMNTEAFF.